This T cell receptor beta chain was sequenced during a study of Graves' ophthalmopathy and Graves' hyperthyroidism. Study-wide findings and caveats: Detected in blood as well were most expanded thyroid clonotypes with frequency above 0.001. Predictions made by the model for ophthalmopathy progression reached under 71% sensitivity and approximately 72% specificity.

This clonotype was detected many times. Its target is unknown. Using RNA transcripts, the TCR beta CDR3 regions were amplified. First-round RT-PCR relied on HTBI primers, and a second-round multiplex PCR came next. A single record per CDR3 protein comes from TCRdb applying MiXCR to the multiplex PCR reads. The data show 400,000 to 450,000 distinct CDR3 sequences, 21% seen once. Patients were diagnosed from clinical symptoms, serum thyroxine, TRAb, thyroid ultrasound and orbital computed tomography. This CDR3 contains 14 residues. The germline V gene encodes CDR1 SNHLY and CDR2 FYNNEI. V was pared by 5 bases and J by 6 bases, with 5 bases of the junction left unmatched.

The chain couples TRBV2 to TRBJ1-5; 9 positions match TRBD1. The source material was peripheral blood. The source is a woman younger than 35 with stable Graves' hyperthyroidism. CDR3 residues: CASSSTGGGQPQHF. DNA for the CDR3: TGTGCCAGCAGTAGTACAGGGGGCGGTCAGCCCCAGCATTTT.